This is a list of T cell receptor beta chains from one sample in a study of shared T cell receptors in the human thymus. Measured with immunoSEQ multiplex PCR; TCRdb has only the in-frame clones, and not every one. In the table there are 500,000 to 750,000 clones, roughly 88% of which are singletons. These data are also associated with another study on human thymus T cells.

The sequenced material came from thymocytes. Receptor source: a boy under two years old with a congenital heart defect. Both conserved end residues are part of each CDR3.

V gene	J gene	CDR3 protein
TRBV12-5	TRBJ2-7	CASGLDRLQGREQYF
TRBV20-1	TRBJ2-1	CSASYEQFF
TRBV28	TRBJ2-3	CASSSTDRTLRTDTQYF
TRBV2	TRBJ2-1	CASSLVWSTGRFYNEQFF
TRBV2	TRBJ2-7	CASSGSDGQAERTYEQYF
TRBV6-5	TRBJ2-5	CASWTSGSQETQYF
TRBV2	TRBJ2-5	CASSLRKLQRETQYF
TRBV29-1	TRBJ2-3	CSVEDALSSGRPVTDTQYF
TRBV5-1	TRBJ2-5	CASSLDHQETQYF
TRBV5-4	TRBJ2-7	CASSLPLAGGRGEQYF
TRBV27	TRBJ2-3	CASSLGQGATDTQYF
TRBV5-4	TRBJ2-2	CASSLELAGGRNTGELFF
TRBV5-6	TRBJ1-2	CASSLALQGRGYGYTF
TRBV5-1	TRBJ2-7	CASSLGLAGHNSYEQYF
TRBV2	TRBJ2-1	CASTHQGYNEQFF